This T cell receptor beta chain emerged from a study of identical twins. Trimming pared 0 bases from V and 13 bases from J, leaving 22 bases between. This CDR3 spans 16 amino acids. Per the germline V gene, CDR1 is MNHEY and CDR2 is SVGEGT. For this clonotype: The target antigen is unknown.

Study-level points and caveats: Reduced insertions were recorded for abundant cord blood beta clonotypes, with no such pattern in memory repertoires.

One entry per CDR3 protein results from TCRdb running MiXCR on the 5' RACE reads. The sample has 1.5 million to 2 million distinct CDR3 sequences; under 35% are singletons. Sequenced: cord blood. The chain uses TRBV6-2 or TRBV6-3 and TRBJ2-1; D may be TRBD2 (6 bases). The receptor's source is a newborn girl in good health. The CDR3 sequence is CASSYSVRIAAETQFF. The DNA for the CDR3 is TGTGCCAGCAGTTACTCTGTACGAATAGCGGCGGAGACCCAGTTCTTC.